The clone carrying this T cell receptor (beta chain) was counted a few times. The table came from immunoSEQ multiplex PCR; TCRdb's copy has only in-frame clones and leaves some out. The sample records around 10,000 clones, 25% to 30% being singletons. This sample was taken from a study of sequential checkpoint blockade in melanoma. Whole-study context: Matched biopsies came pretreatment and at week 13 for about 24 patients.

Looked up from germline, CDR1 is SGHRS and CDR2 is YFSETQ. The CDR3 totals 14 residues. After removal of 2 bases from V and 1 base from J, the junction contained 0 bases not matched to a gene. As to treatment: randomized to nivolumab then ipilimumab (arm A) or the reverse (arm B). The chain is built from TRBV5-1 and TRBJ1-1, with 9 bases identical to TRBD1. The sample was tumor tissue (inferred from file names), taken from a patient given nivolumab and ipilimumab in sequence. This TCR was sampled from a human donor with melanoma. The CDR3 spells CASSLQGANTEAFF. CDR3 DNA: TGCGCCAGCAGCTTACAGGGGGCGAACACTGAAGCTTTCTTT.